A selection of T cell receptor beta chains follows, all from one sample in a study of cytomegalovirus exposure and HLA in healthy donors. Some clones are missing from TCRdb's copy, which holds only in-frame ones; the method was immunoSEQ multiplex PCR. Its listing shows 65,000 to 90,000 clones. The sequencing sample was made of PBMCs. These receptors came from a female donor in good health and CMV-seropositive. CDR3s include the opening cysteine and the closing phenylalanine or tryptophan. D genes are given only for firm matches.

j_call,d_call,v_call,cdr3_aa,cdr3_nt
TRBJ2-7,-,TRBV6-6,CASTIGGDRPYYEQYF,TGTGCCAGCACCATCGGGGGGGACAGACCTTACTACGAGCAGTACTTC
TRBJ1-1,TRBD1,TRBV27,CASAYRGPNTEAFF,TGTGCCAGCGCCTACAGGGGGCCGAACACTGAAGCTTTCTTT
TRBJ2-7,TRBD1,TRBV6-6,CASSYPSTGDEQYF,TGTGCCAGCAGTTACCCTTCGACAGGGGACGAGCAGTACTTC
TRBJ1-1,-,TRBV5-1,CASTAVDSWERINEAFF,TGCGCCAGCACCGCAGTAGATTCCTGGGAGAGAATTAATGAAGCTTTCTTT
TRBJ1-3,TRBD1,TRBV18,CASSPGTGVGNTIYF,TGTGCCAGCTCACCCGGGACAGGGGTTGGAAACACCATATATTTT
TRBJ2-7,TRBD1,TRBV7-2,CATRTGGNEQYF,TGTGCCACCCGGACAGGGGGCAACGAGCAGTACTTC
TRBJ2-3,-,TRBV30,CAWSVTSLDTQYF,TGTGCCTGGAGTGTGACTAGTTTAGATACGCAGTATTTT
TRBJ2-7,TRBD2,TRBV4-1,CASSQPTSGAHEQYF,TGCGCCAGCAGCCAGCCGACTAGCGGGGCCCACGAGCAGTACTTC
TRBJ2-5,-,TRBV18,CASSPRSGSEETQYF,TGTGCCAGCTCACCACGGTCAGGTTCTGAGGAGACCCAGTACTTC
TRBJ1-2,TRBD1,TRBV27,CASRLRDSPSRFYGYTF,TGTGCCAGCAGGCTGAGGGACAGCCCATCCCGATTCTATGGCTACACCTTC
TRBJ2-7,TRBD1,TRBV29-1,CSVAQTGAEQYF,TGCAGCGTTGCTCAAACAGGGGCCGAGCAGTACTTC
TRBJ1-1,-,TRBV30,CAWGSGKTLNTEAFF,TGTGCCTGGGGCAGCGGGAAAACATTGAACACTGAAGCTTTCTTT
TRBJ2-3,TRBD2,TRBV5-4,CASSLGAGGATDTQYF,TGTGCCAGCAGCTTAGGAGCGGGGGGCGCCACAGATACGCAGTATTTT
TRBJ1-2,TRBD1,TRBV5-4,CASSHREGAYGYTF,TGTGCCAGCAGCCACCGGGAGGGGGCCTATGGCTACACCTTC
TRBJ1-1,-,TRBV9,CASSKGGGTEAFF,TGTGCCAGCAGCAAGGGGGGGGGCACTGAAGCTTTCTTT
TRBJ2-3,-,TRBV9,CASSVDPDSEDTQYF,TGTGCCAGCAGCGTAGACCCAGACAGCGAAGATACGCAGTATTTT
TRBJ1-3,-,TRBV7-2,CASRTPSTSPNTIYF,TGTGCCAGCCGAACACCCAGTACCTCTCCAAACACCATATATTTT
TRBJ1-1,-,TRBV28,CASSVPGSNTEAFF,TGTGCCAGCAGTGTACCGGGATCGAACACTGAAGCTTTCTTT
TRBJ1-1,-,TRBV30,CAWSVDYIDTEAFF,TGTGCCTGGAGTGTAGATTACATCGACACTGAAGCTTTCTTT
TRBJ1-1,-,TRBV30,CAWDQGTEAFF,TGTGCCTGGGACCAGGGAACTGAAGCTTTCTTT
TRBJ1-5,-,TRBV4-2,CASSQGLPDSNQPQHF,TGTGCCAGCAGCCAAGGACTACCAGATAGCAATCAGCCCCAGCATTTT
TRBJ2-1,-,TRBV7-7,CASSLSGYNEQFF,TGTGCCAGCAGCTTATCAGGCTACAATGAGCAGTTCTTC
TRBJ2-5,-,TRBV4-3,CASSQGQRETQYF,TGCGCCAGCAGCCAGGGCCAGCGGGAGACCCAGTACTTC
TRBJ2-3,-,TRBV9,CASSLAETDTQYF,TGTGCCAGCAGCCTGGCGGAGACAGATACGCAGTATTTT
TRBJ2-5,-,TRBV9,CASSLHDRLQETQYF,TGTGCCAGCAGCTTACATGACCGACTCCAAGAGACCCAGTACTTC
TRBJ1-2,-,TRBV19,CASSLGQGIIKGYTF,TGTGCCAGTAGTCTGGGCCAGGGGATAATCAAGGGCTACACCTTC
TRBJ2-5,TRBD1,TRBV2,CAGGTGGETQYF,TGTGCCGGGGGAACAGGGGGAGAGACCCAGTACTTC
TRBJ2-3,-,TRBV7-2,CASSLHGLAKSTDTQYF,TGTGCCAGCAGCTTACATGGGCTAGCGAAAAGCACAGATACGCAGTATTTT
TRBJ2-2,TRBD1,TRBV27,CASSSTGTGHRGLLGELFF,TGTGCCAGCAGTTCAACCGGGACAGGGCACCGGGGCCTACTGGGGGAGCTGTTTTTT
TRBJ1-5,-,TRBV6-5,CASSYSRGEGNQPQHF,TGTGCCAGCAGTTACAGCAGGGGAGAAGGCAATCAGCCCCAGCATTTT
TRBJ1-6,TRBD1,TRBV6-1,CASSEAGGSWNSPLHF,TGTGCCAGCAGTGAGGCAGGGGGGTCTTGGAATTCACCCCTCCACTTT
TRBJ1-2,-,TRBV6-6,CASSSPTGTGEF,TGTGCCAGCAGTTCACCAACCGGGACGGGGGAGTTC
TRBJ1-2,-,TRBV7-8,CASSLGDYGYTF,TGTGCCAGCAGCCTCGGGGACTATGGCTACACCTTC
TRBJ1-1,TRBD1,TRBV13,CASSGDPSDRVDTEAFF,TGTGCCAGCAGCGGAGACCCTTCGGACAGGGTAGACACTGAAGCTTTCTTT
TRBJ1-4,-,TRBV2,CASSERRANEKLFF,TGTGCCAGCAGTGAAAGGCGGGCTAATGAAAAACTGTTTTTT
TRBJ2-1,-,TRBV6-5,CASSYPGDEQFF,TGTGCCAGCAGTTACCCAGGGGATGAGCAGTTCTTC
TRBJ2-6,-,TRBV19,CASSIATGGSGANVLTF,TGTGCCAGTAGTATAGCGACGGGGGGCTCCGGGGCCAACGTCCTGACTTTC